This T cell receptor (beta chain) was captured in a study of T cell repertoires in cytomegalovirus infection. This clonotype came up many times. No antigen is known for it. General study findings and limits: Cumulative frequency of public TCR beta families picked out carriers of CMV plus the relevant HLA. HLA-C-restricted CMV clonotypes gave the most frequent clonotype in two of eight donors.

There are 14 residues in the CDR3. Germline V gene lookup returns CDR1 LNHDA and CDR2 SQIVND (reference sequence). Losses at the gene ends were 4 bases for V and 8 bases for J; bases not matched to a gene: 7. MiXCR was run by TCRdb on the reads, yielding one entry per CDR3 protein. The table has fewer than 300,000 distinct CDR3 sequences, roughly 25% seen once; the top ten hold approximately 14%. This sequence was found in a human donor in good health (CMV status not recorded). Some clones in this sample may be carry-over from other donors' samples. The sequenced sample consisted of PBMCs. The rearrangement joins TRBV19 to TRBJ2-1, with TRBD2 identical over 8 bases. CDR3 in amino acids: CASSNLAGLDEQFF. In DNA form, the CDR3 reads TGTGCCAGTAGTAATCTAGCGGGTCTAGATGAGCAGTTCTTC.